This T cell receptor beta chain was recorded in a study of cytomegalovirus exposure and HLA in healthy donors. Study observations and caveats: Roughly 170 TCR beta chains were listed as cytomegalovirus-associated. TCR sequences were mostly rare, though some public TCRs occurred in many donors.

This table comes from immunoSEQ multiplex PCR, and its TCRdb copy is limited to in-frame clones, with some not included. This table holds around 70,000 clones, 94% found once. Details on this clone: Its antigen is unidentified.

Sequencing input: PBMCs. The clonotype was recovered from a man between 18 and 29 years old in good health and CMV-seropositive.

The CDR3 is CASSLSGRANNEQFF. CDR3 nucleotides: TGCGCCAGCAGCCTTAGCGGGAGGGCCAACAATGAGCAGTTCTTC. The chain carries TRBV5-1 and TRBJ2-1; 11 nucleotides agree with TRBD2. J gave up 5 bases and V 4 bases, and 5 bases lay outside the gene matches. The CDR3 length is 15 residues. CDR1 and CDR2 (germline): SGHRS, YFSETQ.